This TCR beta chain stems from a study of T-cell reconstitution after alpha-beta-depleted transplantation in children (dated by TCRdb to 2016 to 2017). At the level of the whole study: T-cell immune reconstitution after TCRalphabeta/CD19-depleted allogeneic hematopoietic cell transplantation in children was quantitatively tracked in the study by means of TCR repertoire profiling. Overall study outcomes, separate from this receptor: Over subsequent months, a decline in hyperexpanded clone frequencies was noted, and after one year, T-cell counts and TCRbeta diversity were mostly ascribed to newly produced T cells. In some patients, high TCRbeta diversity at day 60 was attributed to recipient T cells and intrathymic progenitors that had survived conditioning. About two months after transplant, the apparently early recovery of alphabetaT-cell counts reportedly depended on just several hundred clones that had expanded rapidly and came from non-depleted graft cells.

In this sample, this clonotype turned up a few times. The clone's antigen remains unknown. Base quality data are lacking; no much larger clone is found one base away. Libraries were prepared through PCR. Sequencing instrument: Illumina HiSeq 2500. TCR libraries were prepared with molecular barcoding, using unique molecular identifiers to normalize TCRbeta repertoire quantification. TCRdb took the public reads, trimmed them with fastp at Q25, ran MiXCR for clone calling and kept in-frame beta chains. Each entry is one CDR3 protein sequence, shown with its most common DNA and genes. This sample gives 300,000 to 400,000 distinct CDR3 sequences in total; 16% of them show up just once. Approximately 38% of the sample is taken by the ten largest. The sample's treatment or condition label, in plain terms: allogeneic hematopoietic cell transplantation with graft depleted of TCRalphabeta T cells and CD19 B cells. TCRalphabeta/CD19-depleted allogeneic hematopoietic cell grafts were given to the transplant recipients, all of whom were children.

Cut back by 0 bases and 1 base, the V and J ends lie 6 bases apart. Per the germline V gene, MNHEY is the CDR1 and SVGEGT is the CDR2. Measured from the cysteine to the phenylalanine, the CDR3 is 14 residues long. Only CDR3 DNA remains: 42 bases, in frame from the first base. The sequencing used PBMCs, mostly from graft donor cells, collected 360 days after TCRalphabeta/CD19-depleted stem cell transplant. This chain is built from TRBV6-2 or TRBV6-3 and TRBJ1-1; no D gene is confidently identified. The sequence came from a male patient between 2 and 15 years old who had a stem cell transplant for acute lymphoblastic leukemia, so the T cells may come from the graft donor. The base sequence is TGTGCCAGCAGTTACTCATTCCCGAACACTGAAGCTTTCTTT. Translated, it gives CASSYSFPNTEAFF.